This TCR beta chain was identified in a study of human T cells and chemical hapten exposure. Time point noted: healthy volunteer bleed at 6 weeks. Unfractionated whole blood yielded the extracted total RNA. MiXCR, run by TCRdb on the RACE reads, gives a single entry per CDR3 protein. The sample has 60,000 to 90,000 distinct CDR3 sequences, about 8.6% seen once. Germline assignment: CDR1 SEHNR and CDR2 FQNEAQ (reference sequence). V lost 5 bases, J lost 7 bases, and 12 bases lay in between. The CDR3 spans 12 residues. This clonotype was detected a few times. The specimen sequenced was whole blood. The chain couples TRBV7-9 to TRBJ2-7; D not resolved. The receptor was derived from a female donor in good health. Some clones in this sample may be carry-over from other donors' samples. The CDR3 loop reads CASSHGFPEQYF. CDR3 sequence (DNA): TGTGCCAGCAGCCACGGGTTCCCGGAGCAGTACTTC.